The 12 T cell receptor beta chains reported below all come from one sample, sequenced in a study of cytomegalovirus exposure and HLA in healthy donors. The PCR ran on 60 Vbeta and 13 Jbeta primers. Generated by immunoSEQ multiplex PCR, the TCRdb table keeps only in-frame clones and is missing some. The sample holds some 150,000 clones, 79% seen once. The sample comprised PBMCs. Every receptor here comes from a woman aged 40 to 50 in good health and CMV-seropositive.

The genes are TRBV19 and TRBJ2-2; a possible D gene is TRBD2 (6 bases). Trimming removed 7 bases at V and 5 bases at J, with 11 bases between. Germline values: CDR1 LNHDA, CDR2 SQIVND (reference sequence). This CDR3 is 13 amino acids long. The CDR3 DNA is TGTGCCAGTATGGTTGGGGGGACCGGGGAGCTGTTTTTT. Protein product: CASMVGGTGELFF. Filled out from reference TRBV19 and TRBJ2-2, the complete variable domain reads DGGITQSPKYLFRKEGQNVTLSCEQNLNHDAMYWYRQDPGQGLRLIYYSQIVNDFQKGDIAEGYSVSREKKESFPLTVTSAQKNPTAFYLCASMVGGTGELFFGEGSRLTVL.

The rearrangement uses TRBV6-5 and TRBJ1-4, with a tentative D call TRBD1 (6 bases). The CDR3 loop spans 12 amino acids. The germline V gene encodes CDR1 MNHEY and CDR2 SVGAGI. The V end lost 7 bases, the J end lost 5 bases, and 8 bases lay between the germline ends. CDR3 protein: CASTRGNEKLFF. The DNA of the CDR3 is TGTGCCAGCACCAGGGGAAATGAAAAACTGTTTTTT.

Concerning this clone itself: The junction departs from the called germline gene at one end, perhaps through a read error. The same CDR3 is also encoded by other DNA sequences in this sample. The genes are TRBV7-9 and TRBJ2-7, with D possibly being TRBD1 (6 bases). Germline V gene data show CDR1 as SEHNR and CDR2 as FQNEAQ (reference sequence). The CDR3 extends over 14 amino acids. In DNA form, the CDR3 reads TGTGCCAGCAGCTTAGGACAGGAAGGCTACGAGCAATACTTC. Amino acids: CASSLGQEGYEQYF. The full variable domain, its missing parts supplied by reference TRBV7-9 and TRBJ2-7, is DTGVSQNPRHKITKRGQNVTFRCDPISEHNRLYWYRQTLGQGPEFLTYFQNEAQLEKSRLLSDRFSAERPKGSFSTLEIQRTEQGDSAMYLCASSLGQEGYEQYFGPGTRLTVT.

The genes are TRBV10-3 and TRBJ2-5; 10 bases are shared with TRBD2. V gave up 4 bases and J gave up 5 bases; unmatched junction bases: 4. This CDR3 region has 14 residues. In germline, CDR1 is ENHRY, CDR2 SYGVKD. The chain's CDR3 is CAISGAGGVETQYF. DNA for the CDR3: TGTGCCATCAGTGGAGCGGGGGGGGTTGAGACCCAGTACTTC.

CDR3 protein: CASSIYQGKAYEQYF. The CDR3, as DNA: TGTGCCAGTAGTATTTATCAGGGGAAGGCCTACGAGCAGTACTTC. The rearrangement joins TRBV19 to TRBJ2-7; a weak D match, TRBD1 (6 bases). CDR1 is LNHDA, CDR2 SQIVND, per germline (reference sequence). The CDR3 spans 15 residues. V was shortened by 3 bases and J by 2 bases, with 14 bases between the two germline ends.

The rearrangement uses TRBV6-5 and TRBJ2-1; 8 bases match TRBD2. V lost 1 base to trimming and J lost 0 bases; unmatched junction nucleotides: 2. Germline V gene data show CDR1 as MNHEY and CDR2 as SVGAGI. CDR3 length: 16 amino acids. The CDR3 loop reads CASSYYGGDSYNEQFF. The CDR3 DNA is TGTGCCAGCAGTTACTACGGGGGGGACTCCTACAATGAGCAGTTCTTC.

A few counts support this clone. This sequence joins TRBV2 and TRBJ1-2; D unresolved. The CDR3 runs 14 residues. Deletions cut 6 bases from V and 0 bases from J, with 11 bases between. Germline assignment: CDR1 SNHLY and CDR2 FYNNEI. Here the CDR3 reads CASRAVKANYGYTF. The CDR3 DNA is TGTGCCAGCAGGGCTGTAAAAGCTAACTATGGCTACACCTTC.

In the case of this clone: The sample has other DNA sequences that encode this CDR3 too. The V and J genes are TRBV13 and TRBJ1-4; TRBD1 might be the D (6 bases). The V gene's germline CDR1 is PRHDT and CDR2 FYEKMQ (reference sequence). V was cut by 4 bases and J by 0 bases, with 9 bases left in between. CDR3 length: 15 residues. CDR3 sequence (DNA): TGTGCCAGCAGCTCACAGGGTGCAACTAATGAAAAACTGTTTTTT. Protein product: CASSSQGATNEKLFF.

V is TRBV5-1 and J is TRBJ2-5; TRBD2 agrees at 11 bases. Germline V gene data show CDR1 as SGHRS and CDR2 as YFSETQ. The CDR3 spans 15 residues. V lost 4 bases to trimming and J lost 5 bases; unmatched junction nucleotides: 7. CDR3 in DNA: TGCGCCAGCAGCATCAGACTAGCGGGGCCGGAGACCCAGTACTTC. Its protein is CASSIRLAGPETQYF.

The chain has TRBV10-3 and TRBJ1-2; a possible D gene is TRBD1 (6 bases). V lost 6 bases, J lost 6 bases, and 11 bases lay in between. The CDR3 is 12 amino acids. Germline V gene sequence: CDR1 ENHRY, CDR2 SYGVKD. The CDR3 coding sequence is TGTGCCATCAGCCAGACAGGCGATGGCTACACCTTC. Translating gives CAISQTGDGYTF.

This clone showed up just once. This chain links TRBV5-4 with TRBJ1-2; D is ambiguous. The V and J ends lost 0 bases and 2 bases respectively, with 8 bases between them. Germline CDR1 SGHNT, CDR2 YYREEE (reference sequence). There are 14 residues in the CDR3. The DNA of the CDR3 is TGTGCCAGCAGCTTGGGGGGAGAAAACTATGGCTACACCTTC. Protein sequence: CASSLGGENYGYTF.

This sequence joins TRBV11-2 and TRBJ1-2, with D possibly being TRBD1 (6 bases). Germline V gene sequence: CDR1 SGHAT, CDR2 FQNNGV. Trimming pared 0 bases from V and 8 bases from J, leaving 16 bases between. The CDR3 runs 15 residues. This chain's CDR3 is CASSLDFTGLEGYTF. In DNA form, the CDR3 reads TGTGCCAGCAGCTTAGATTTTACAGGGCTGGAGGGCTACACCTTC. Together with reference TRBV11-2 and TRBJ1-2, the CDR3 gives the full variable domain: EAGVAQSPRYKIIEKRQSVAFWCNPISGHATLYWYQQILGQGPKLLIQFQNNGVVDDSQLPKDRFSAERLKGVDSTLKIQPAKLEDSAVYLCASSLDFTGLEGYTFGSGTRLTVV.